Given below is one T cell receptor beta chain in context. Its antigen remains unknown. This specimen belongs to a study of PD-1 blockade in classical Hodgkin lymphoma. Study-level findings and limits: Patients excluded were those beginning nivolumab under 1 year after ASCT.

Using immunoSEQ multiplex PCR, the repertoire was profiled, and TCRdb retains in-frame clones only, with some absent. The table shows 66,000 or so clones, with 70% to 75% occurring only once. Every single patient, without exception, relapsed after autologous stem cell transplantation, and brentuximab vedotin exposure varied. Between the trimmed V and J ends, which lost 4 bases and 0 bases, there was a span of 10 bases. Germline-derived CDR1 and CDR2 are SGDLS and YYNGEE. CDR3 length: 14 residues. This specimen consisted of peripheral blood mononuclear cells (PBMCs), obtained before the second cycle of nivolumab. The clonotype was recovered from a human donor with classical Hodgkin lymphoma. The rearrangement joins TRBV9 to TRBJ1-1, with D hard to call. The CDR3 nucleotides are TGTGCCAGCAGCTTAACCACAGTGAACACTGAAGCTTTCTTT. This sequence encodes CASSLTTVNTEAFF.